This is a list of T cell receptor beta chains from one sample in a study of T cells in localized non-small cell lung cancer. The method was immunoSEQ multiplex PCR; TCRdb's version includes in-frame clones alone and lacks a portion of them. The sample shows fewer than 35,000 clones, 85% to 90% of them seen only once. This specimen consisted of peripheral blood, obtained before any cancer treatment. The receptors stem from a female donor aged 60 or older with stage I lung adenocarcinoma. Both conserved end residues are part of each CDR3. A D gene is named only where the DNA matches it firmly. Clone size is given for some rows only: seen once, a few or many times, or a class if the clone is expanded.

size	D	J	V	DNA	CDR3
.	TRBD2	TRBJ2-5	TRBV28	TGTGCCAGCAGTTCCCCTAGCGGGAGCGAGACCCAGTACTTC	CASSSPSGSETQYF
once	.	TRBJ1-2	TRBV6-5	TGTGCCACCAGTTGGGGGACTACCAACTATGGCTACACCTTC	CATSWGTTNYGYTF
.	.	TRBJ2-2	TRBV9	TGTGCCAGCAGCGTATCAGGCTTCGCGAACACCGGGGAGCTGTTTTTT	CASSVSGFANTGELFF
.	.	TRBJ2-7	TRBV4-3	TGCGCCAGCAGCCAAGTTGGAGGGGGGACCCCAACCTACGAGCAGTACTTC	CASSQVGGGTPTYEQYF
.	TRBD2	TRBJ2-1	TRBV5-1	TGCGCCAGCAGCTTGTTAGGTTCGCGACTAGCGGGAGATGAGCAGTTCTTC	CASSLLGSRLAGDEQFF
.	.	TRBJ2-5	TRBV19	TGTGCCAGTAGTGTGGTAGGGTCTTCAGAGACCCAGTACTTC	CASSVVGSSETQYF
.	TRBD1	TRBJ2-6	TRBV27	TGTGCCAGCAGTCGGGACAGGGGTTCTGGGGCCAACGTCCTGACTTTC	CASSRDRGSGANVLTF
.	TRBD2	TRBJ2-1	TRBV9	TGTGCCAGCAGCGGAGCGGGAGCCTCCTACAATGAGCAGTTCTTC	CASSGAGASYNEQFF
.	TRBD2	TRBJ2-3	TRBV10-3	TGTGCCATCGGGGCTAGCGGGAGGGAAGATACGCAGTATTTT	CAIGASGREDTQYF
.	.	TRBJ2-3	TRBV15	TGTGCCACCAGACCAGAGGACTCCTTGAGCACAGATACGCAGTATTTT	CATRPEDSLSTDTQYF
.	TRBD1	TRBJ1-2	TRBV28	TGTGCCAGCAGTCGAGGGACGGACAGGGTGGGATATGGCTACACCTTC	CASSRGTDRVGYGYTF
once	TRBD2	TRBJ2-2	TRBV10-3	TGTGCCATCAGTGATAGTAGCGGGAGGGCCTACAGGGAGCTGTTTTTT	CAISDSSGRAYRELFF
.	.	TRBJ2-3	TRBV15	TGTGCCACCTCGTCCCATGACGGCGCGCAGTATTTT	CATSSHDGAQYF
.	.	TRBJ2-7	TRBV4-3	TGCGCCAGCAGCCAAGATCGGGGGAGCACCTACGAGCAGTACTTC	CASSQDRGSTYEQYF
.	TRBD1	TRBJ1-1	TRBV29-1	TGCAGCGTTGGGGGCGGGACAGGGTGGACTAGAATGAACACTGAAGCTTTCTTT	CSVGGGTGWTRMNTEAFF
.	.	TRBJ2-7	TRBV2	TGTGCCAGCAGGGACGGACGGGGTGGAGAGCAGTACTTC	CASRDGRGGEQYF
.	TRBD1	TRBJ2-7	TRBV18	TGTGCCAGCTCACCACCGGGACAGGGGGCCTACGAGCAGTACTTC	CASSPPGQGAYEQYF
.	.	TRBJ2-7	TRBV28	TGTGCCAGCAGTTTGTTGGTAAGGCAGTACTTC	CASSLLVRQYF
.	.	TRBJ2-1	TRBV19	TGTGCCAGTACTATCCGGGGCAATGAGCAGTTCTTC	CASTIRGNEQFF
.	.	TRBJ2-7	TRBV7-2	TGTGCCAGCAGCGCAACTAACTACGAGCAGTACTTC	CASSATNYEQYF
few	.	TRBJ1-5	TRBV28	TGTGCCAGCAGAGGAGATATTGGCAGTTCCTTGGGCAATCAGCCCCAGCATTTT	CASRGDIGSSLGNQPQHF
once	TRBD1	TRBJ1-5	TRBV28	TGTGCCAGCAGCCGTGACGGGGGACAGGGGTATCAGCCCCAGCATTTT	CASSRDGGQGYQPQHF
.	TRBD2	TRBJ2-3	TRBV9	TGTGCCAGCAGCGCGAGCGGGGCAGAATGGGATACGCAGTATTTT	CASSASGAEWDTQYF
.	.	TRBJ2-2	TRBV18	TGTGCCAGCTCACCCCAAGGGGGGCTCGGCGGGGAGCTGTTTTTT	CASSPQGGLGGELFF
.	TRBD1	TRBJ1-2	TRBV30	TGTGCCTGGAGTGGGGGACAGGGGAGTAATGGCTACACCTTC	CAWSGGQGSNGYTF
.	.	TRBJ1-2	TRBV5-4	TGTGCCAGCAGCCGCGGGGGAGCGAACTATGGCTACACCTTC	CASSRGGANYGYTF
.	TRBD1	TRBJ2-7	TRBV18	TGTGCCAGCTCACCACCGGGACAGGGGAGGTACGAGCAGTACTTC	CASSPPGQGRYEQYF
.	TRBD2	TRBJ2-4	TRBV7-2	TGTGCCAGCAGCTTCCCCGGGACTACCAAAAACATTCAGTACTTC	CASSFPGTTKNIQYF
.	.	TRBJ2-1	TRBV10-1	TGCGCCAGCAGTGAGTATGGCTTAGGGCAGTTCTTC	CASSEYGLGQFF
.	TRBD2	TRBJ2-2	TRBV7-9	TGTGCCAGCAGCCCCCCCCGGACTAGCGGGGTAGGGAACACCGGGGAGCTGTTTTTT	CASSPPRTSGVGNTGELFF
.	TRBD2	TRBJ2-1	TRBV7-6	TGTGCCAGCAGCACACTAGCGGGAGGCTACAATGAGCAGTTCTTC	CASSTLAGGYNEQFF
.	TRBD1	TRBJ1-5	TRBV6-1	TGTGCCAGCAGTGCACTCGACAGGGTCCATCAGCCCCAGCATTTT	CASSALDRVHQPQHF
.	.	TRBJ1-4	TRBV7-2	TGTGCCAGCAGCCCCCAGGACGAAAAACTGTTTTTT	CASSPQDEKLFF
.	TRBD2	TRBJ2-1	TRBV7-2	TGTGCCATTATAGCGGGACCCTACAATGAGCAGTTCTTC	CAIIAGPYNEQFF
.	TRBD1	TRBJ2-3	TRBV5-4	TGTGCCAGCAGCTCACCGGACAGGCACGATACGCAGTATTTT	CASSSPDRHDTQYF
.	.	TRBJ1-2	TRBV5-4	TGTGCCAGCAGCTCCCCACAGGGTCTCTATGGCTACACCTTC	CASSSPQGLYGYTF
.	.	TRBJ1-1	TRBV6-6	TGTGCCGGCAGTTGGTCGGACAGCGAAGCTTTCTTT	CAGSWSDSEAFF
.	.	TRBJ2-2	TRBV2	TGTGCCAGCAGTGATCGGGGGACCGGGGAGCTGTTTTTT	CASSDRGTGELFF
.	.	TRBJ2-7	TRBV6-4	TGTGCCAGCAGTGACTCGTCGGGAGCGGGTGAGCAGTACTTC	CASSDSSGAGEQYF
.	TRBD2	TRBJ2-5	TRBV7-9	TGTGCCAGCAGCCCCGGGGGGGAATCGGCCCAAGAGACCCAGTACTTC	CASSPGGESAQETQYF
.	TRBD2	TRBJ2-1	TRBV25-1	TGTGCCAGCGATAATACTAGCGGGAGGGGCCTAGCGTACAATGAGCAGTTCTTC	CASDNTSGRGLAYNEQFF
.	.	TRBJ2-7	TRBV4-2	TGTGCCAGCAGCCAAAGTCTGGGACCAAACTACGAGCAGTACTTC	CASSQSLGPNYEQYF
.	.	TRBJ2-5	TRBV10-1	TGCGCCAGCAGTGAGGGTGGGCAGAAGGAGACCCAGTACTTC	CASSEGGQKETQYF
once	TRBD2	TRBJ2-1	TRBV27	TGTGCCAGCAGTTTAAGATACGGGGGGTACCGAGACAATGAGCAGTTCTTC	CASSLRYGGYRDNEQFF